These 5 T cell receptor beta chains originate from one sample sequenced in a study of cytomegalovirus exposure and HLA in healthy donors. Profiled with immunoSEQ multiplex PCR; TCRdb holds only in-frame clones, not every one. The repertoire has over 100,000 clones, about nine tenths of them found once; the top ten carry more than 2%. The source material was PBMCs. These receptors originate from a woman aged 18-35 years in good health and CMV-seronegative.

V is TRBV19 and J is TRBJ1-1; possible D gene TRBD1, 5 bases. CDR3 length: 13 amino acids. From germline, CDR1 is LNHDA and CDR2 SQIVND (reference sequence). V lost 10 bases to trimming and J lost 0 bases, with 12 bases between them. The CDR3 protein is CATADSLNTEAFF. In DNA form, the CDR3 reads TGTGCCACCGCTGACAGTCTGAACACTGAAGCTTTCTTT.

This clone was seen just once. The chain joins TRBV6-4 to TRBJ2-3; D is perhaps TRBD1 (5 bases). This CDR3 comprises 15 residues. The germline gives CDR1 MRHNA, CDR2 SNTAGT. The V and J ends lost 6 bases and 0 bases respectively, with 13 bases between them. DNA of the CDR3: TGTGCCAGCAGCGCCATTGCAGGGAGCACAGATACGCAGTATTTT. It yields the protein CASSAIAGSTDTQYF.

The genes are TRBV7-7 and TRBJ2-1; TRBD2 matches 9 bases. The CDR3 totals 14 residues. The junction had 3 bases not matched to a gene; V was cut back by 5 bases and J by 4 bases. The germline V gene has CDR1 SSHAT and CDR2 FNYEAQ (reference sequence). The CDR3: CASSASGEYNEQFF. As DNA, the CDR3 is TGTGCCAGCAGCGCTAGCGGGGAGTACAATGAGCAGTTCTTC.

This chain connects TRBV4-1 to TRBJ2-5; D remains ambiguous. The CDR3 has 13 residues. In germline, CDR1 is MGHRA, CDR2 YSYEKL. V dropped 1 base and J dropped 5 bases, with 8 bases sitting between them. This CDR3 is CASSQGGGETQYF. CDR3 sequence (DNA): TGCGCCAGCAGCCAAGGAGGTGGGGAGACCCAGTACTTC.

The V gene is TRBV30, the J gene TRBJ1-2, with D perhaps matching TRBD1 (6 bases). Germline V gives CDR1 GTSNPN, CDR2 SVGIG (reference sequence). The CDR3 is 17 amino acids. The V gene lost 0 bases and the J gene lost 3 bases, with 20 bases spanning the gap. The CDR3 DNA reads TGTGCCTGGAGTGTACCACCCCCCGACAGGATCGACTATGGCTACACCTTC. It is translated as CAWSVPPPDRIDYGYTF.